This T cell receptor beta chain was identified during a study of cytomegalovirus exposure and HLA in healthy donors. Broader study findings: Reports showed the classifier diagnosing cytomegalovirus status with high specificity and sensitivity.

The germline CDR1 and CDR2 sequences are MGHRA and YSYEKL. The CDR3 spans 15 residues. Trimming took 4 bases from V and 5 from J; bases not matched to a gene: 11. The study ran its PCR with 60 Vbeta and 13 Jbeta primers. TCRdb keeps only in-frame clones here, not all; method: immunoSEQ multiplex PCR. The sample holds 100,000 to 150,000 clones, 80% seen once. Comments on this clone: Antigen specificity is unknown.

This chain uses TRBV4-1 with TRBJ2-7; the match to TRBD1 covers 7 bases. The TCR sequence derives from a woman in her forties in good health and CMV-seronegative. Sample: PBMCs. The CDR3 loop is CASSPNNRGGDEQYF. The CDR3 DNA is TGCGCCAGCAGCCCTAACAACAGGGGTGGCGACGAGCAGTACTTC.